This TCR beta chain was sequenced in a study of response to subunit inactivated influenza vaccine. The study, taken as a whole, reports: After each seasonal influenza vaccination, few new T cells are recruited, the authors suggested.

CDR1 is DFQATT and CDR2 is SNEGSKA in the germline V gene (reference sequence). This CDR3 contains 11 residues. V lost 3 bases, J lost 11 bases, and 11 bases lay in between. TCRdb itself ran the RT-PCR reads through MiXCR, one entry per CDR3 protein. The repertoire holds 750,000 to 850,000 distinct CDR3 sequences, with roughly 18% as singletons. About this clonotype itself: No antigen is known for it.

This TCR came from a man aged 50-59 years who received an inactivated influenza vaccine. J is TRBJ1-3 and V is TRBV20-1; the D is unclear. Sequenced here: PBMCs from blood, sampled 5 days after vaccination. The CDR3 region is CSARTRLSIYF. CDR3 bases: TGCAGTGCTAGGACCCGGTTATCCATATATTTT.